The next 31 T cell receptor beta chains were all read from a single sample in a study of T cell repertoires in cytomegalovirus infection. Their target antigens are unknown. From the reads, TCRdb called clonotypes with MiXCR, one entry per CDR3 protein. The table shows around 540,000 distinct CDR3 sequences, with 33% occurring only once. This sample comprised cultured PBMCs, obtained from culture after CMV antigen stimulation. These receptors all come from a human donor in good health (CMV status not recorded). Some clones in this sample may be carry-over from other donors' samples.

J is TRBJ1-5 and V is TRBV7-8; D uncertain. Looked up from germline, CDR1 is SGHVS and CDR2 is FQNEAQ. The CDR3 consists of 16 residues. The ends were cut back, 0 bases at V and 0 bases at J, with 9 bases in the middle. CDR3 region: CASSLARVYSNQPQHF. The CDR3 DNA reads as TGTGCCAGCAGCTTAGCCCGGGTATATAGCAATCAGCCCCAGCATTTT.

The chain links TRBV20-1 to TRBJ2-1; D unresolved. The germline V gene encodes CDR1 DFQATT and CDR2 SNEGSKA (reference sequence). The CDR3 loop spans 12 amino acids. Trimming stripped 4 bases from V and 6 bases from J, with 10 bases between. The DNA for the CDR3 is TGCAGTGCTACCGTGATCGCCAATGAGCAGTTCTTC. Residues: CSATVIANEQFF.

This clonotype occurred many times. V gene TRBV19 combines with J gene TRBJ2-2; no definite D call. The ends were cut back, 8 bases at V and 5 bases at J, with 15 bases in the middle. The germline CDR1 and CDR2 sequences are LNHDA and SQIVND (reference sequence). CDR3 length: 14 residues. CDR3 bases: TGTGCCAGTGCGCCGTTGGGTCGAACCGGGGAGCTGTTTTTT. It translates to CASAPLGRTGELFF.

In its sample, this clonotype was seen many times. This chain uses TRBV12-3 or TRBV12-4 with TRBJ1-1; the D is unclear. Trimming removed 2 bases at V and 4 bases at J, with 5 bases between. The CDR3 is 12 amino acids. CDR3 sequence (DNA): TGTGCCAGCAGTTTAAGTTCCACTGAAGCTTTCTTT. Translation: CASSLSSTEAFF.

This clonotype was counted at least ten times. The chain links TRBV7-2 to TRBJ1-6, with D unresolved. Germline CDR1 reads SGHTA; CDR2 reads FQGNSA. The CDR3 extends over 14 amino acids. V lost 1 base to trimming and J lost 7 bases, with 8 bases between them. The CDR3 here is CASSLVQGNSPLHF. The CDR3 DNA is TGTGCCAGCAGCTTAGTTCAAGGGAATTCACCCCTCCACTTT.

The chain couples TRBV19 to TRBJ2-1, with unresolved D. The CDR3 sequence is 15 residues long. The germline V and J ends were trimmed by 3 bases and 0 bases, with 9 bases remaining between them. The germline V gene has CDR1 LNHDA and CDR2 SQIVND (reference sequence). The CDR3 reads CASSMVADSYNEQFF. The CDR3 DNA sequence: TGTGCCAGTAGTATGGTAGCCGACTCCTACAATGAGCAGTTCTTC.

This clonotype was seen a handful of times. The chain joins TRBV19 to TRBJ1-2, with 8 bases fitting TRBD1. With V trimmed by 5 bases and J by 4 bases, 12 bases remained unmatched. Germline CDR1 reads LNHDA; CDR2 reads SQIVND (reference sequence). This CDR3 is 16 amino acids long. CDR3 bases: TGTGCCAGTAGTCGAGGATTGGGACAGGTCTCCTATGGCTACACCTTC. It codes for CASSRGLGQVSYGYTF.

The rearrangement links TRBV28 to TRBJ2-2, with 8 bases fitting TRBD2. Looked up from germline, CDR1 is MDHEN and CDR2 is SYDVKM. The CDR3 has 15 amino acids. With V trimmed by 5 bases and J by 4 bases, 6 bases remained unmatched. The CDR3 loop is CASSPQLAVTGELFF. The CDR3 region has the DNA TGTGCCAGCAGTCCCCAACTAGCGGTCACCGGGGAGCTGTTTTTT.

This clonotype has a handful of counts. The gene calls are TRBV28 and TRBJ2-1; TRBD2 is a possible D gene (6 bases). Trimming removed 6 bases at V and 4 bases at J, with 16 bases between. This CDR3 has 15 amino acids. Per the germline V gene, CDR1 is MDHEN and CDR2 is SYDVKM. CDR3 in DNA: TGTGCCAGCAGCCGCGGGACTGGCATGTACAATGAGCAGTTCTTC. Protein sequence: CASSRGTGMYNEQFF.

V is TRBV20-1 and J is TRBJ1-2, with D maybe TRBD1 (5 bases). The CDR3 runs to 13 residues. The V end lost 1 base, the J end lost 4 bases, and 10 bases lay between the germline ends. Germline V lookup: CDR1 DFQATT, CDR2 SNEGSKA (reference sequence). CDR3 in amino acids: CSARVREGYGYTF. The CDR3 bases are TGCAGTGCTAGAGTCAGGGAGGGCTATGGCTACACCTTC.

This clonotype was seen at least ten times. The CDR3 loop is CASSLDRAPLRGTYNEQFF. The DNA of the CDR3 is TGTGCCAGCAGCTTGGACAGGGCCCCCCTTAGGGGGACATACAATGAGCAGTTCTTC. This sequence joins TRBV7-8 and TRBJ2-1; 8 nucleotides align to TRBD1. The germline CDR1 and CDR2 sequences are SGHVS and FQNEAQ. The CDR3 loop spans 19 amino acids. The V and J ends lost 3 bases and 4 bases, in that order; junction bases with no gene match: 17.

To note about this clonotype: The CDR3 does not end in the conserved phenylalanine or tryptophan, so this is likely a read error. The V call is TRBV6-2 or TRBV6-3, the J call TRBJ2-2; D uncertain. CDR1 is MNHEY and CDR2 is SVGEGT in the germline V gene. With 2 bases removed from V and 4 bases from J, the gap between germline ends came to 17 bases. There are 17 residues in the CDR3. The CDR3 region is CASSYPQSYRFTGELFC. In DNA, the CDR3 is TGTGCCAGCAGTTACCCCCAATCTTACCGATTCACCGGGGAGCTGTTTTGT.

This clonotype has a count of ten or more. CDR3 bases: TGTGCCAGCAGTTACGCCGGGACAGGATTTTATGGCTACACCTTC. Translated, it gives CASSYAGTGFYGYTF. The chain links TRBV7-9 to TRBJ1-2; 8 bases line up with TRBD1. CDR3 size: 15 residues. The V and J ends lost 6 bases and 5 bases, in that order; junction bases with no gene match: 11. CDR1 is SEHNR and CDR2 is FQNEAQ in the germline V gene (reference sequence).

This clonotype was recorded a few times. This sequence joins TRBV12-3 or TRBV12-4 and TRBJ1-2, with 9 bases matching TRBD1. V lost 6 bases and J lost 14; bases outside the gene matches: 19. The CDR3 contains 15 residues. Written as DNA, the CDR3 is TGTGCCAGCAGCGCCGGGACAGGGCTTTCCCATGGCGGGACCTTC. This codes for CASSAGTGLSHGGTF.

The chain has TRBV5-1 and TRBJ2-1; 10 bases line up with TRBD2. Germline V lookup: CDR1 SGHRS, CDR2 YFSETQ. Trimming removed 2 bases from V and 5 bases from J; junction bases left unmatched: 4. The CDR3 consists of 15 residues. The DNA of the CDR3 is TGCGCCAGCAGCTTCAGGACTAGCGGAAACAATGAGCAGTTCTTC. It specifies CASSFRTSGNNEQFF.

The chain carries TRBV7-9 and TRBJ2-3, with D perhaps given as TRBD1 or TRBD2 (5 bases each). Germline lookup yields CDR1 SEHNR and CDR2 FQNEAQ (reference sequence). The CDR3 contains 16 residues. Between the trimmed V and J ends, which lost 6 bases and 0 bases, there was a span of 16 bases. This CDR3 is CASRPPGRRSTDTQYF. The CDR3, as DNA: TGTGCCAGCAGACCCCCGGGGCGACGGAGCACAGATACGCAGTATTTT.

The chain's CDR3 is CASSFARGQDQPQHF. The CDR3 DNA reads TGTGCCAGTAGTTTTGCACGGGGTCAGGATCAGCCCCAGCATTTT. This chain uses TRBV19 with TRBJ1-5; no clear D. Per germline, CDR1 LNHDA and CDR2 SQIVND (reference sequence). The CDR3 extends over 15 amino acids. Trimming stripped 5 bases from V and 5 bases from J, with 16 bases between.

CDR3 bases: TGTGCCAGCAGCTTGAGAGGTCGGTTAACTGAAGCTTTCTTT. It is translated as CASSLRGRLTEAFF. This sequence joins TRBV11-2 and TRBJ1-1; D is ambiguous. Germline loops: CDR1 SGHAT, CDR2 FQNNGV. The CDR3 extends over 14 amino acids. V shed 3 bases and J shed 5 bases, with 13 bases lying between them.

This clonotype came up a few times. The chain employs TRBV12-3 or TRBV12-4 and TRBJ2-5; D not certain. The CDR3 length is 13 residues. Trimming stripped 2 bases from V and 7 bases from J, with 11 bases between. The CDR3 nucleotides read TGTGCCAGCAGTTTAACGGGCTTTGGGACCCAGTACTTC. This codes for CASSLTGFGTQYF.

The DNA for the CDR3 is TGTGCCAGCAGGGGGCTGGGGACTAGCGGGCCCCACGAGCAGTACTTC. It codes for CASRGLGTSGPHEQYF. This chain connects TRBV12-3 or TRBV12-4 to TRBJ2-7; 12 bases are shared with TRBD2. This CDR3 contains 16 residues. V was clipped by 6 bases and J by 5 bases; unmatched bases: 11.

In this sample, this clonotype turned up many times. The chain carries TRBV7-6 and TRBJ2-3; D is unresolved. Germline CDR1 and CDR2: SGHVS and FNYEAQ. This CDR3 is 17 amino acids long. Trimming cost V 0 bases and J 2 bases, with 15 bases left between them. The DNA of the CDR3 is TGTGCCAGCAGCTTAGCGCCAGGCGGATTTTCCACAGATACGCAGTATTTT. It translates to CASSLAPGGFSTDTQYF.

This clonotype has a handful of counts. This rearrangement joins TRBV24-1 to TRBJ2-1, with 14 bases lining up with TRBD2. The CDR3 extends over 16 amino acids. Losses at the gene ends were 2 bases for V and 8 bases for J; bases not matched to a gene: 4. Germline loops: CDR1 KGHDR, CDR2 SFDVKD. DNA for the CDR3: TGTGCCACCAGTGATTGGGGACTAGCGGGAGCCTATGAGCAGTTCTTC. It codes for CATSDWGLAGAYEQFF.

The chain uses TRBV5-4 and TRBJ2-1; D gene ambiguous. Germline assignment: CDR1 SGHNT and CDR2 YYREEE (reference sequence). This CDR3 is 14 amino acids long. Trimming removed 0 bases from V and 9 bases from J, with 13 bases in between. The CDR3 bases are TGTGCCAGCAGCTTGGGACGGACGGCAGGTGAGCAGTTCTTC. It encodes CASSLGRTAGEQFF.

The table lists this clonotype with a few counts. This chain joins TRBV12-3 or TRBV12-4 and TRBJ2-1; TRBD2 aligns across 10 bases. CDR3 length equals 18 residues. V shed 2 bases and J 2 bases; nucleotides not matched to a gene: 9. CDR3 coding DNA: TGTGCCAGCAGTTTATCGCTAGCGGGAGTCGAAACCTACAATGAGCAGTTCTTC. This translates into CASSLSLAGVETYNEQFF.

DNA of the CDR3: TGCGCCAGCAGCCCCTTGGGACTTATTAATGAAAAACTGTTTTTT. Residues: CASSPLGLINEKLFF. V is TRBV4-1 and J is TRBJ1-4; perhaps TRBD1 as D (5 bases). The CDR3 is 15 residues long. CDR1 is MGHRA and CDR2 is YSYEKL in the germline V gene. V shed 4 bases and J shed 4 bases, with 13 bases lying between them.

This clonotype was detected ten times or more. The CDR3, as DNA: TGTGCCAGCAGTCCACGACTAGCGGGAGCGGGAGATACGCAGTATTTT. Translating it yields CASSPRLAGAGDTQYF. V usage is TRBV7-2 and J usage is TRBJ2-3; 12 positions agree with TRBD2. J gave up 5 bases and V 6 bases, and 9 bases lay outside the gene matches. Germline V CDR1 and CDR2: SGHTA, FQGNSA. This CDR3 region has 16 residues.

This chain connects TRBV18 to TRBJ1-1, with 10 bases fitting TRBD1. CDR1 KGHSH and CDR2 LQKENI come from the germline V gene. With V trimmed by 0 bases and J by 2 bases, 0 bases remained unmatched. The CDR3 is 15 amino acids. In nucleotides, the CDR3 is TGTGCCAGCTCACCACCGACAGGGGGCAACACTGAAGCTTTCTTT. Encoded protein: CASSPPTGGNTEAFF.

This chain uses TRBV4-1 with TRBJ2-7, with unresolved D. The V gene's germline CDR1 is MGHRA and CDR2 YSYEKL. V lost 0 bases and J 4 bases, leaving 7 bases between the germline ends. CDR3 length: 13 residues. In DNA, the CDR3 is TGCGCCAGCAGCCAAGATAATTTATACGAGCAGTACTTC. This sequence encodes CASSQDNLYEQYF.

This chain links TRBV27 with TRBJ2-1; no definite D call. CDR3 size: 13 residues. Trimming took 0 bases from V and 10 from J, leaving 10 bases between them. Germline V gene sequence: CDR1 MNHEY, CDR2 SMNVEV (reference sequence). CDR3 loop: CASSLSMGKEQFF. The CDR3 DNA reads TGTGCCAGCAGTTTATCGATGGGGAAAGAGCAGTTCTTC.

V is TRBV7-6 and J is TRBJ1-2; 7 nucleotides align to TRBD1. V shed 6 bases and J 2 bases; nucleotides not matched to a gene: 6. CDR3 length: 14 residues. The germline CDR1 and CDR2 sequences are SGHVS and FNYEAQ. CDR3 in amino acids: CASSSRGGNYGYTF. The DNA for the CDR3 is TGTGCCAGCAGTTCCAGGGGGGGAAACTATGGCTACACCTTC.

The chain recombines TRBV7-3 with TRBJ2-7; 8 bases align to TRBD2. CDR3 length equals 12 residues. CDR1 and CDR2 (germline): SGHTA, FQGTGA. J gave up 5 bases and V 4 bases, and 1 base lay outside the gene matches. CDR3 amino acids: CASSSGGDEQYF. The CDR3 DNA reads as TGTGCCAGCAGCTCGGGGGGGGACGAGCAGTACTTC. Full variable domain (rest looked up from reference TRBV7-3 and TRBJ2-7): GAGVSQTPSNKVTEKGKYVELRCDPISGHTALYWYRQSLGQGPEFLIYFQGTGAADDSGLPNDRFFAVRPEGSVSTLKIQRTERGDSAVYLCASSSGGDEQYFGPGTRLTVT.